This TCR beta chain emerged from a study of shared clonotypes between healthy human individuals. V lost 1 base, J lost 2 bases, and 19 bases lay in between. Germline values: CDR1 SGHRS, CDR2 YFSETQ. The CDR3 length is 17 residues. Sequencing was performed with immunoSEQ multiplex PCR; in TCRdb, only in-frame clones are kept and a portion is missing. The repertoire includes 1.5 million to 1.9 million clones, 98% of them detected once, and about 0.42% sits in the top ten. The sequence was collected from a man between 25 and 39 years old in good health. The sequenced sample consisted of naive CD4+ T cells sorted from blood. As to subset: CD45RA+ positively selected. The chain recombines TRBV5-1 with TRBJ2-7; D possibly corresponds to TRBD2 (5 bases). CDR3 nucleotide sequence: TGCGCCAGCAGCTTGAGTTTTGCGGCGGACTTTACCTACGAGCAGTACTTC. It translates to CASSLSFAADFTYEQYF.